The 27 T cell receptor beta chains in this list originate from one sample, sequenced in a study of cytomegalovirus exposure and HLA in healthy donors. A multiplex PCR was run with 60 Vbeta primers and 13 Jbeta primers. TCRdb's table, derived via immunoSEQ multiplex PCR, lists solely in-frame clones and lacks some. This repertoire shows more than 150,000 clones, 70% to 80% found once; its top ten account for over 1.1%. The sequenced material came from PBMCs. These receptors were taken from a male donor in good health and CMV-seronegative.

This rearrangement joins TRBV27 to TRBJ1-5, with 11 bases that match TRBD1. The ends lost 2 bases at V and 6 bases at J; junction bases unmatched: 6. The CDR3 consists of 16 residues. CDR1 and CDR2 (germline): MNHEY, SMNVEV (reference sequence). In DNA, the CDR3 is TGTGCCAGCAGTTTAACCGGGACAGGGGGGCCTCAGCCCCAGCATTTT. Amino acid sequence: CASSLTGTGGPQPQHF.

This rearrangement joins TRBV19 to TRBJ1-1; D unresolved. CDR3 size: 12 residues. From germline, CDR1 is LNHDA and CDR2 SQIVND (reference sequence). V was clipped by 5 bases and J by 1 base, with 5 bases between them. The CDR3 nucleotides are TGTGCCAGTAGTGAGCCGAACACTGAAGCTTTCTTT. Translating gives CASSEPNTEAFF.

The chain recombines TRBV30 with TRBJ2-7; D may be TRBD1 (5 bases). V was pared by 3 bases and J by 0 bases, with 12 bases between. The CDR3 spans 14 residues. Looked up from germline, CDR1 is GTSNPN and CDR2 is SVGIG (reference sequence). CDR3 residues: CAWRRQGNSYEQYF. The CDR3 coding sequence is TGTGCCTGGAGGAGGCAGGGAAACTCCTACGAGCAGTACTTC.

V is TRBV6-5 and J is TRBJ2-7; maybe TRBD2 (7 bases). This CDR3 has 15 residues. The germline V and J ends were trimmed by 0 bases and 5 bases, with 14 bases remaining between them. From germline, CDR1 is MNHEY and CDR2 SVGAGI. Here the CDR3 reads CASSYSRGGFDEQYF. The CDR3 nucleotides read TGTGCCAGCAGTTACTCTAGGGGGGGTTTCGACGAGCAGTACTTC.

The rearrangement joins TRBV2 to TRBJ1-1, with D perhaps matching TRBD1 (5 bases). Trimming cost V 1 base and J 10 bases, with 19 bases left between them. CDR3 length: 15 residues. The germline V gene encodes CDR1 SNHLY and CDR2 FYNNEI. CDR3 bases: TGTGCCAGCAGTGAAGAAGTCGGGACTCCTGCCGGAGCTTTCTTT. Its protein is CASSEEVGTPAGAFF.

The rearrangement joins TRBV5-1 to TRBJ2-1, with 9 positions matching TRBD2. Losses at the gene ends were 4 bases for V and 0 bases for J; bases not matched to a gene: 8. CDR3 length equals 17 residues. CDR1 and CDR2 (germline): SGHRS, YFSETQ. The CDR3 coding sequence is TGCGCCAGCAGCCCGACTAGCGGAGAACCCTCCTACAATGAGCAGTTCTTC. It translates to CASSPTSGEPSYNEQFF. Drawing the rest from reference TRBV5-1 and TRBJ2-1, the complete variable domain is KAGVTQTPRYLIKTRGQQVTLSCSPISGHRSVSWYQQTPGQGLQFLFEYFSETQRNKGNFPGRFSGRQFSNSRSEMNVSTLELGDSALYLCASSPTSGEPSYNEQFFGPGTRLTVL.

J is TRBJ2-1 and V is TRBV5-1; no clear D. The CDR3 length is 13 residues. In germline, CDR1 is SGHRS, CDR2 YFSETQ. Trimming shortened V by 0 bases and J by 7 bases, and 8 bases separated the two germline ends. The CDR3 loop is CASSLGVLNEQFF. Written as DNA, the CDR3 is TGCGCCAGCAGCTTGGGAGTCTTAAATGAGCAGTTCTTC.

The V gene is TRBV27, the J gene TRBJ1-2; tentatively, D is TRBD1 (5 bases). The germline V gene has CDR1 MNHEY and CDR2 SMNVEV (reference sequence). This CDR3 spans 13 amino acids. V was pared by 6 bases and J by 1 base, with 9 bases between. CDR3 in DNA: TGTGCCAGCAGCAAACAGGTTAACTATGGCTACACCTTC. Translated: CASSKQVNYGYTF.

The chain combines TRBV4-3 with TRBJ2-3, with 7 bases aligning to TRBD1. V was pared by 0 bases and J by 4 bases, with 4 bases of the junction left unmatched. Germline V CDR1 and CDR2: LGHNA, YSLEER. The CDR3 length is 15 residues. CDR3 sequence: CASSQDGRGSDTQYF. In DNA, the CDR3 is TGCGCCAGCAGCCAAGACGGCAGGGGGTCAGATACGCAGTATTTT.

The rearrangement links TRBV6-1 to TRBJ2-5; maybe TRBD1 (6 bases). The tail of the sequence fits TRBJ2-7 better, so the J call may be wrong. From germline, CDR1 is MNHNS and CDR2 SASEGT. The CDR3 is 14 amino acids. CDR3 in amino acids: CASSEIPGEGEQYF. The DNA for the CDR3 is TGTGCCAGCAGTGAAATCCCAGGGGAAGGCGAGCAGTACTTC.

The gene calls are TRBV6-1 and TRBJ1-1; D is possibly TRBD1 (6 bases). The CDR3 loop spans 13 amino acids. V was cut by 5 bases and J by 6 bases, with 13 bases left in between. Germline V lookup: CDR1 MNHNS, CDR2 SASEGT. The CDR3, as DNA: TGTGCCAGCAGTCGGTTAGGGGGATCTGAAGCTTTCTTT. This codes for CASSRLGGSEAFF.

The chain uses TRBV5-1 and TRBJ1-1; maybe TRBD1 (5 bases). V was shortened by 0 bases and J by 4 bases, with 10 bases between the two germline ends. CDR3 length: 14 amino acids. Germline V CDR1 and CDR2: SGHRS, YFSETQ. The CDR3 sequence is CASSLGGWITEAFF. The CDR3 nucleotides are TGCGCCAGCAGCTTGGGGGGCTGGATCACTGAAGCTTTCTTT.

CDR3 sequence (DNA): TGTGCCAGCAGTCGGGGACAGAATAAAGAAAAACTGTTTTTT. This gives the protein CASSRGQNKEKLFF. V and J are TRBV6-6 and TRBJ1-4; 7 positions match TRBD1. Trimming at V came to 5 bases and at J to 8 bases, leaving 8 bases not matched to a gene. This CDR3 spans 14 amino acids. Germline V gene sequence: CDR1 MNHNY, CDR2 SVGAGI (reference sequence).

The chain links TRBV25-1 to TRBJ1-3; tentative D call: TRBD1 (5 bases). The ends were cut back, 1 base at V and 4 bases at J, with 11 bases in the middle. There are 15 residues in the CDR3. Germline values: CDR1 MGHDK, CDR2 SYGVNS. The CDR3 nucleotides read TGTGCCAGCAGTGAATTGGCGGGGCCGGGAAACACCATATATTTT. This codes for CASSELAGPGNTIYF.

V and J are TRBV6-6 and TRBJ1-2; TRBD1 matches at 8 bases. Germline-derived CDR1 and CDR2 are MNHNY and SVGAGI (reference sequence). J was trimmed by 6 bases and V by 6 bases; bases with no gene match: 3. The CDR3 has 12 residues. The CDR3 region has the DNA TGTGCCAGCAGCAGGACAGGGAATGGCTACACCTTC. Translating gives CASSRTGNGYTF.

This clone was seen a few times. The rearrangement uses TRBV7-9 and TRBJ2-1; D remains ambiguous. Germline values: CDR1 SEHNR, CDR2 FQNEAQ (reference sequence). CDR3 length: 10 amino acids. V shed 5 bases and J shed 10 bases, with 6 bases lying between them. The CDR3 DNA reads TGTGCCAGCAGCCAACGGGAGCAGTTCTTC. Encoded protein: CASSQREQFF. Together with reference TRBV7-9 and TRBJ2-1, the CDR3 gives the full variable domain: DTGVSQNPRHKITKRGQNVTFRCDPISEHNRLYWYRQTLGQGPEFLTYFQNEAQLEKSRLLSDRFSAERPKGSFSTLEIQRTEQGDSAMYLCASSQREQFFGPGTRLTVL.

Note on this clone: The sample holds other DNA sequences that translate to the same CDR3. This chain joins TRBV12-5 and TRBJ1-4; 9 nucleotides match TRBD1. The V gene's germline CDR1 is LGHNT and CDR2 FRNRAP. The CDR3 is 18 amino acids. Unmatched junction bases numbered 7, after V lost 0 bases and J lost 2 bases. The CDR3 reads CASGLVRGQGATNEKLFF. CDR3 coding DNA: TGTGCTAGTGGTTTGGTAAGGGGACAGGGTGCGACTAATGAAAAACTGTTTTTT.

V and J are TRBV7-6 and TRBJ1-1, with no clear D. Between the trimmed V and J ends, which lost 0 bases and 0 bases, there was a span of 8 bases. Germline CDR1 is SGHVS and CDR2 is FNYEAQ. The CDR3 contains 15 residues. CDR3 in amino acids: CASSLAENMNTEAFF. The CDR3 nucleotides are TGTGCCAGCAGCTTAGCGGAGAACATGAACACTGAAGCTTTCTTT.

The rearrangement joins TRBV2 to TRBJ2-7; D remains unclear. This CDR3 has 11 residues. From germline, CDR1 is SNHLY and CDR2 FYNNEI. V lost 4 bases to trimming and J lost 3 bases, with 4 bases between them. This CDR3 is CASSVRYEQYF. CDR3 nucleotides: TGTGCCAGCAGTGTCCGCTACGAGCAGTACTTC.

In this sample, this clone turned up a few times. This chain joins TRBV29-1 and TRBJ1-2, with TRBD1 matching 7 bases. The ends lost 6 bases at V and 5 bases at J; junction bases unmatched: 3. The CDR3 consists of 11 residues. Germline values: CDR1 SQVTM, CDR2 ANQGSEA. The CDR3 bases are TGCAGCGTGAGGGGGCCTTATGGCTACACCTTC. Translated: CSVRGPYGYTF.

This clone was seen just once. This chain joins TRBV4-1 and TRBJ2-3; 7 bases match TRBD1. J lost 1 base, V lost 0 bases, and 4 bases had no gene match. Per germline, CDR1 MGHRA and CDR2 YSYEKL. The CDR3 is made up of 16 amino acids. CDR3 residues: CASSQDPGQGTDTQYF. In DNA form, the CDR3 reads TGCGCCAGCAGCCAAGACCCCGGACAGGGCACAGATACGCAGTATTTT.

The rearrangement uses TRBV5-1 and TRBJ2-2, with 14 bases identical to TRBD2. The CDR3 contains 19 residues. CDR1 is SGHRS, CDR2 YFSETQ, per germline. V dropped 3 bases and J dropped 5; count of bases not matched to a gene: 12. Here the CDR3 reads CASSSGLAGGNFKTGELFF. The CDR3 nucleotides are TGCGCCAGCAGCTCCGGACTAGCGGGGGGAAACTTCAAGACCGGGGAGCTGTTTTTT.

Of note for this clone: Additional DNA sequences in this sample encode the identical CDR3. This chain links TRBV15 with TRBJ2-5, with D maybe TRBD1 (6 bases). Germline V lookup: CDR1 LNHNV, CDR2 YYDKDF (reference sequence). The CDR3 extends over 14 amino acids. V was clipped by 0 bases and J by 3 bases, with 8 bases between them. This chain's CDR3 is CATSRDRGEETQYF. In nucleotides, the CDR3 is TGTGCCACCAGCAGAGACAGGGGTGAAGAGACCCAGTACTTC.

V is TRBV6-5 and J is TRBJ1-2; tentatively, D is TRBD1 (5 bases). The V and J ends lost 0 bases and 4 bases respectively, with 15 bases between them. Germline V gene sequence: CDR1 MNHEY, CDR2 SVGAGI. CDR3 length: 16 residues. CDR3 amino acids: CASSYSAGGGGYGYTF. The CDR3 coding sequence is TGTGCCAGCAGTTACTCCGCGGGGGGAGGAGGCTATGGCTACACCTTC.

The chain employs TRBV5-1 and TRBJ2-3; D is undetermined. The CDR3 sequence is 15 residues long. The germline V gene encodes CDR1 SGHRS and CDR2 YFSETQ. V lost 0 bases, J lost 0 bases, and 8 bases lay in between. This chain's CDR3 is CASSLVTASTDTQYF. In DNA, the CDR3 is TGCGCCAGCAGCTTGGTTACAGCTAGCACAGATACGCAGTATTTT. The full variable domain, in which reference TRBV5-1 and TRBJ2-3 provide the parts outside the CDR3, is KAGVTQTPRYLIKTRGQQVTLSCSPISGHRSVSWYQQTPGQGLQFLFEYFSETQRNKGNFPGRFSGRQFSNSRSEMNVSTLELGDSALYLCASSLVTASTDTQYFGPGTRLTVL.

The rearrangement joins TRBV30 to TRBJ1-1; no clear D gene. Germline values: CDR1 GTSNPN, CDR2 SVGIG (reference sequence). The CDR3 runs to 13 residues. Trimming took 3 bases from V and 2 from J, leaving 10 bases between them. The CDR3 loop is CAWSEQENTEAFF. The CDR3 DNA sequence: TGTGCCTGGAGCGAGCAGGAAAACACTGAAGCTTTCTTT.

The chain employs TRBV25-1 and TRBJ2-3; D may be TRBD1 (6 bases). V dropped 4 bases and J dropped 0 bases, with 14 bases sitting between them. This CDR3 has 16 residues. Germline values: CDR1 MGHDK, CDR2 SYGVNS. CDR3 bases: TGTGCCAGCAGTGGGCATCGGACAGTCAGCACAGATACGCAGTATTTT. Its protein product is CASSGHRTVSTDTQYF.